This T cell receptor (beta chain) was recorded in a study of cytomegalovirus exposure and HLA in healthy donors. At the level of the study: The same platform was used for the 110 or so validation repertoires and the 600 to 700 first-cohort repertoires, a later analysis reported. Notes on the study in general: Researchers catalogued about 150 TCR beta chains as cytomegalovirus-associated. Specific recognition of CMV antigens was confirmed in vitro for three chains (all CMV-associated). The study found most TCR sequences rare, yet found some public TCRs in many donors.

Assay used: immunoSEQ multiplex PCR; TCRdb lists only in-frame clones, some missing. The sample consists of 100,000 to 150,000 clones, about 90% of them appearing once. Germline V gene data show CDR1 as SGHRS and CDR2 as YFSETQ. CDR3 length: 13 amino acids. The V end was cut by 0 bases, the J end by 4 bases, with 7 bases between. Turning to this clone: Its antigen is undetermined. The identical CDR3 is also encoded by other nucleotide sequences in the sample.

The J gene is TRBJ1-1, the V gene TRBV5-1; D is possibly TRBD1 (5 bases). The clonotype comes from a woman under 30 in good health and CMV-seronegative. What was sequenced was PBMCs. In DNA, the CDR3 is TGCGCCAGCAGCTTGGTGCAGGGCACTGAAGCTTTCTTT. Encoded protein: CASSLVQGTEAFF.